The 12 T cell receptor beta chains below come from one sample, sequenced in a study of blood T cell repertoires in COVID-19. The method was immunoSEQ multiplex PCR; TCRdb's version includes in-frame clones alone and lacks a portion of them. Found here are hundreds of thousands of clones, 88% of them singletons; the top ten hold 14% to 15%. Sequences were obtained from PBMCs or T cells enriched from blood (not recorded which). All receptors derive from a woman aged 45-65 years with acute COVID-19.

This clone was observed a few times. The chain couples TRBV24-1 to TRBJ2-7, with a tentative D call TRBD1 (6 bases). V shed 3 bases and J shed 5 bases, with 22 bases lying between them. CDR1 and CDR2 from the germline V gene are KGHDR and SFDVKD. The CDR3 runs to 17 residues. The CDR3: CATSDPPGQSSKNEQYF. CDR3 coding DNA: TGTGCCACCAGTGATCCGCCCGGACAGTCTAGCAAGAACGAGCAGTACTTC.

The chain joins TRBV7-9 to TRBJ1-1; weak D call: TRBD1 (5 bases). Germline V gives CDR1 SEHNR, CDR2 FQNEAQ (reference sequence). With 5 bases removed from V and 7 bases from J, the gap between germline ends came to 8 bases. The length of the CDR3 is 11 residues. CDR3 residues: CASSRQGEAFF. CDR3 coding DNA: TGTGCCAGCAGCCGCCAGGGTGAAGCTTTCTTT.

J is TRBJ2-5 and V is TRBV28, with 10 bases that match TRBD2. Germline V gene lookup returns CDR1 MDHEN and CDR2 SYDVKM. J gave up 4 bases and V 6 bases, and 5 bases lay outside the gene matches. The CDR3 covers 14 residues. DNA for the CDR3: TGTGCCAGCAGAGGGACTAGCGCAGGAGAGACCCAGTACTTC. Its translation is CASRGTSAGETQYF.

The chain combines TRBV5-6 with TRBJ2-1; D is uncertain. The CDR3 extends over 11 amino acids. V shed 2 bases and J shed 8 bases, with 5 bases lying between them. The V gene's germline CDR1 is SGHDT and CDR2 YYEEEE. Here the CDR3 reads CASSFDYEQFF. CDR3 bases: TGTGCCAGCAGCTTTGACTATGAGCAGTTCTTC.

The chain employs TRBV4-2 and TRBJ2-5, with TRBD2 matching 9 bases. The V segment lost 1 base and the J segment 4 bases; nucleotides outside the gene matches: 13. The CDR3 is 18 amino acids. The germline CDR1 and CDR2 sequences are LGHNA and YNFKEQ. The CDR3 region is CASSQGSLAGIVAETQYF. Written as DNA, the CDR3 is TGTGCCAGCAGCCAAGGAAGTCTAGCGGGAATAGTGGCAGAGACCCAGTACTTC.

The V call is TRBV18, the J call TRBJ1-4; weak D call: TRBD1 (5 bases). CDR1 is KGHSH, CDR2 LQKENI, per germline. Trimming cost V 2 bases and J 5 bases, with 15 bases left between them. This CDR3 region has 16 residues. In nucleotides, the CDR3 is TGTGCCAGCTCACCAATCGTTTGGGGCCGCAATGAAAAACTGTTTTTT. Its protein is CASSPIVWGRNEKLFF. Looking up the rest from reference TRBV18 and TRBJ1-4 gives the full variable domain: NAGVMQNPRHLVRRRGQEARLRCSPMKGHSHVYWYRQLPEEGLKFMVYLQKENIIDESGMPKERFSAEFPKEGPSILRIQQVVRGDSAAYFCASSPIVWGRNEKLFFGSGTQLSVL.

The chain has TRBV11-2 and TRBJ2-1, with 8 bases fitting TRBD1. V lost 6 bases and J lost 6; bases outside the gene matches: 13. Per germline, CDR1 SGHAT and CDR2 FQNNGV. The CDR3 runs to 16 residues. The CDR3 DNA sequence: TGTGCCAGCAGTCTAGCCTCACAGGGGGTTAGCAATGAGCAGTTCTTC. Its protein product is CASSLASQGVSNEQFF.

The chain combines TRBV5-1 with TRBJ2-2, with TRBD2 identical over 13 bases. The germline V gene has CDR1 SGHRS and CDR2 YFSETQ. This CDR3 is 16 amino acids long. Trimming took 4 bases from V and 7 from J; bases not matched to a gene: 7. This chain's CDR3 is CASSHGTSGTVGELFF. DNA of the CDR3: TGCGCCAGCAGCCACGGGACTAGCGGGACGGTCGGGGAGCTGTTTTTT.

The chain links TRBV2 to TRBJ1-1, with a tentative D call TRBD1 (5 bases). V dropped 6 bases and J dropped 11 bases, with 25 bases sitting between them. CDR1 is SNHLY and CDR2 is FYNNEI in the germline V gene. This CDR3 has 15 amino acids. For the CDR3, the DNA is TGTGCCAGCAGGGGGCCAGGTGGCTCAGAGACCCGGGCTTTCTTT. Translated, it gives CASRGPGGSETRAFF.

The CDR3 bases are TGTGCCAGCAGTTTTATCGGGACTAGCGGCTACGAGCAGTACTTC. Its protein is CASSFIGTSGYEQYF. The chain couples TRBV27 to TRBJ2-7, with 11 bases that match TRBD2. This CDR3 comprises 15 residues. With 3 bases clipped from V and 3 bases from J, the junction kept 4 bases outside the gene matches. The V gene's germline CDR1 is MNHEY and CDR2 SMNVEV (reference sequence).

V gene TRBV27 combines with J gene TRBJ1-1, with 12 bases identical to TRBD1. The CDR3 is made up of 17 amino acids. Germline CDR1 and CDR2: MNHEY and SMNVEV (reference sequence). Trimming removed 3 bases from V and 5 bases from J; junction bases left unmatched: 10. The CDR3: CASSLTGTGGRRTEAFF. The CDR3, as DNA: TGTGCCAGCAGTTTGACCGGGACAGGGGGCCGAAGGACTGAAGCTTTCTTT.

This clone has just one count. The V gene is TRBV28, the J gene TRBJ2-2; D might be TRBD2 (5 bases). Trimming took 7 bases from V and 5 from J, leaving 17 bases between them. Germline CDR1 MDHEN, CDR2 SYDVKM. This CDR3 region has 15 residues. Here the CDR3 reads CASTSGSWSTGELFF. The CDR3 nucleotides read TGTGCCAGCACCTCGGGGAGCTGGTCGACCGGGGAGCTGTTTTTT.